These 9 T cell receptor beta chains came from one sample sequenced in a study of T cell clonality in common variable immunodeficiency. Whole-study findings and limits: Common variable immunodeficiency TCR beta sequences reportedly had fewer deletions and N-nucleotide insertions.

Profiling relied on immunoSEQ multiplex PCR, and the TCRdb table lists in-frame clones only, not all of them. The data show about 26,000 clones, with none appearing a single time. What these receptors recognize is not known. Sequencing was performed on peripheral blood mononuclear cells. These receptors were taken from a human donor with common variable immunodeficiency.

This clone was found a few times. Read sequence stops 3 residues before the CDR3 end, and the germline J gene provides the missing end. The chain combines TRBV20-1 with TRBJ2-7; 8 bases are a match to TRBD1. Looked up from germline, CDR1 is DFQATT and CDR2 is SNEGSKA (reference sequence). The CDR3 is 13 residues long. V was clipped by 7 bases and J by 1 base; unmatched bases: 6. CDR3 DNA (partial): TGCAGTGTCGCGACAGGGGAATCCTACGAG. Protein: CSVATGESYE. The whole CDR3 sequence is CSVATGESYEQYF.

This clone was seen at least ten times. The read falls 3 residues short of the CDR3 end, and the missing part is taken from the germline J gene. V usage is TRBV20-1 and J usage is TRBJ1-2, with D possibly matching TRBD1 (5 bases). Germline V lookup: CDR1 DFQATT, CDR2 SNEGSKA (reference sequence). CDR3 length equals 15 residues. The CDR3: CSARDRGRGHQGYTF. The covered CDR3 bases are TGCAGTGCTAGAGATAGGGGCCGCGGCCATCAAGGC.

This clone has a handful of counts. The read is 3 residues too short to cover the CDR3 end, so that end is filled in from the germline J gene. V and J are TRBV7-6 and TRBJ2-1; 12 bases match TRBD2. Per germline, CDR1 SGHVS and CDR2 FNYEAQ. The CDR3 is 15 residues long. V lost 5 bases to trimming and J lost 8 bases; unmatched junction nucleotides: 7. The CDR3 protein is CASSKLAGGFDEQFF. The CDR3 bases that were read are TGTGCCAGCAGCAAACTAGCGGGAGGCTTCGATGAG.

This clone came up many times. The read stops 3 residues short of the end of the CDR3; the missing end is completed from the germline J gene. The rearrangement uses TRBV11-3 and TRBJ2-7, with a tentative D call TRBD1 (6 bases). CDR1 is SGHNT, CDR2 YENEEA, per germline. V lost 8 bases to trimming and J lost 2 bases, with 19 bases between them. The CDR3 runs 15 residues. CDR3 sequence reads: CASLEQGILTYEQYF. The sequenced part of the CDR3 DNA is TGTGCCAGCTTGGAACAGGGTATTTTAACCTACGAG.

This clone was detected many times. The sequenced CDR3 bases are TGTGCCAGCAGTCTCAGGGGGCTCTATGAG. As protein: CASSLRGLYE. The whole CDR3 protein reads CASSLRGLYEQFF. The chain uses TRBV7-9 and TRBJ2-1; 8 nucleotides align to TRBD1. Read sequence stops 3 residues before the CDR3 end, and the germline J gene provides the missing end. V was clipped by 6 bases and J by 8 bases; unmatched bases: 6. Germline CDR1 reads SEHNR; CDR2 reads FQNEAQ (reference sequence). The CDR3 runs 13 residues.

This clone occurred many times. The sequenced fragment ends 3 residues before the CDR3 boundary, so the rest is inferred from the germline J gene. This rearrangement joins TRBV6-1 to TRBJ2-7; 8 nucleotides line up with TRBD1. The germline V gene encodes CDR1 MNHNS and CDR2 SASEGT. The V segment lost 3 bases and the J segment 3 bases; nucleotides outside the gene matches: 7. The CDR3 covers 15 residues. The CDR3 sequence is CASSDPGTGIYEQYF. The CDR3 DNA, read in part, is TGTGCCAGCAGTGACCCCGGGACAGGAATCTACGAG.

This clone was counted at least ten times. The DNA ends 3 residues before the CDR3 does, and the rest of the CDR3 is filled in from the germline J gene. The rearrangement links TRBV7-2 to TRBJ2-3; 7 bases align to TRBD1. Looked up from germline, CDR1 is SGHTA and CDR2 is FQGNSA. This CDR3 has 13 amino acids. The CDR3 loop is CASSARQGTSQYF. The DNA read from the CDR3 is TGTGCCAGCAGCGCCCGACAGGGAACCTCG.

This clone occurred many times. Read sequence stops 3 residues before the CDR3 end, and the germline J gene provides the missing end. V usage is TRBV5-4 and J usage is TRBJ2-5, with TRBD2 identical over 12 bases. The CDR3 sequence is 15 residues long. Germline CDR1 reads SGHNT; CDR2 reads YYREEE (reference sequence). The junction had 6 bases not matched to a gene; V was cut back by 4 bases and J by 5 bases. CDR3 sequence: CASSVGLAGGETQYF. The part of the CDR3 DNA that was read is TGTGCCAGCAGCGTCGGGCTAGCGGGAGGGGAGACC.

This clone was counted many times. The read gets to within 3 residues of the CDR3 end, and the germline J gene fills in the rest. The chain recombines TRBV20-1 with TRBJ2-5; 11 bases align to TRBD2. CDR1 is DFQATT and CDR2 is SNEGSKA in the germline V gene (reference sequence). The CDR3 has 16 amino acids. V was pared by 0 bases and J by 5 bases, with 8 bases of the junction left unmatched. The CDR3 DNA, read in part, is TGCAGTGCTAGAGATTTCCTAGCGGGGGGCGTGGAGACC. Protein sequence: CSARDFLAGGVET. The full CDR3 protein reads CSARDFLAGGVETQYF.